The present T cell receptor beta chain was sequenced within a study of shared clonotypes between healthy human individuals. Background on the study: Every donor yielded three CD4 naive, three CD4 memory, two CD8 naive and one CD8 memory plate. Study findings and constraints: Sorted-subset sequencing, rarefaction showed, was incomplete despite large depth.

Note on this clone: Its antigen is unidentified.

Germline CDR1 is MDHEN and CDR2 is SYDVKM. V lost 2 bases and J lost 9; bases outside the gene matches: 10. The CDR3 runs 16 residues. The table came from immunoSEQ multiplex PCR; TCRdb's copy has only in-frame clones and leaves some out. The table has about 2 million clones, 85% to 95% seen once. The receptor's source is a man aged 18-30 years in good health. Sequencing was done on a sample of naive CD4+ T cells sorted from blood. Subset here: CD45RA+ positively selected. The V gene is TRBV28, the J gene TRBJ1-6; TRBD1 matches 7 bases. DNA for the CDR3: TGTGCCAGCAGTTTAACTCCAGGGGGGAACGGTTCACCCCTCCACTTT. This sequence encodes CASSLTPGGNGSPLHF.